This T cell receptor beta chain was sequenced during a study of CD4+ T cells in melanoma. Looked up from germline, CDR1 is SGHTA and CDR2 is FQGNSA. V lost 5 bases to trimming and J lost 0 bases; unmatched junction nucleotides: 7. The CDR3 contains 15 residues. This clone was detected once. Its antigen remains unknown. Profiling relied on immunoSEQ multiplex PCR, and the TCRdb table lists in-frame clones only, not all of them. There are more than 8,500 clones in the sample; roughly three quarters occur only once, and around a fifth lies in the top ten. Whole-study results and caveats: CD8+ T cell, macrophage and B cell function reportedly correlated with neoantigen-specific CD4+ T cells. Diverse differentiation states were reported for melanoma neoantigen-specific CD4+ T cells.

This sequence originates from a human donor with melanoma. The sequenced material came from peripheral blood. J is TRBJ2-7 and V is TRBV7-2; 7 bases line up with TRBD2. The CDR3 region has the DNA TGTGCCAGCAGCCTCGGACTAGGGAGCTCCTACGAGCAGTACTTC. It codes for CASSLGLGSSYEQYF. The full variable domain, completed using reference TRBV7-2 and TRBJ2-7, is GAGVSQSPSNKVTEKGKDVELRCDPISGHTALYWYRQSLGQGLEFLIYFQGNSAPDKSGLPSDRFSAERTGGSVSTLTIQRTQQEDSAVYLCASSLGLGSSYEQYFGPGTRLTVT.